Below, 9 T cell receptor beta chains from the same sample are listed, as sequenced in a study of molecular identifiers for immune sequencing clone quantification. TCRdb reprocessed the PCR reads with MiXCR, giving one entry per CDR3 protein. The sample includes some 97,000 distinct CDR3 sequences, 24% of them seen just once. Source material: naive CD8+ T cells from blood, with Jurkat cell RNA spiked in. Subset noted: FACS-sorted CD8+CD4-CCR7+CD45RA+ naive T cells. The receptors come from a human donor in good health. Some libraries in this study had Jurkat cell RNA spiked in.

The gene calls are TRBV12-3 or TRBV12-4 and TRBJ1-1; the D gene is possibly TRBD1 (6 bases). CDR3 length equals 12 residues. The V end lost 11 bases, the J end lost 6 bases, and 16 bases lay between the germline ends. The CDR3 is CAAGAGAPEAFF. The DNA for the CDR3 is TGTGCCGCCGGGGCGGGGGCCCCTGAAGCTTTCTTT.

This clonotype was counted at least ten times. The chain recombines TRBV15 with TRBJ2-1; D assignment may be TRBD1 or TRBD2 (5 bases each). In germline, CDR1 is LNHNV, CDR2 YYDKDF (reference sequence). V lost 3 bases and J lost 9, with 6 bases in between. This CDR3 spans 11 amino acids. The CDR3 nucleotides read TGTGCCACCAGCAGCGGGACTGAGCAGTTCTTC. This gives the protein CATSSGTEQFF.

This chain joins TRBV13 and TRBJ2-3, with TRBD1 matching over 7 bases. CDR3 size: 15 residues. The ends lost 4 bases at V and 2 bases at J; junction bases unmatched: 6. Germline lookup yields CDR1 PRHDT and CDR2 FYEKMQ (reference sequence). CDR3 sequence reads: CASSSGQQHTDTQYF. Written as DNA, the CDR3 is TGTGCCAGCAGCTCGGGACAGCAACACACAGATACGCAGTATTTT.

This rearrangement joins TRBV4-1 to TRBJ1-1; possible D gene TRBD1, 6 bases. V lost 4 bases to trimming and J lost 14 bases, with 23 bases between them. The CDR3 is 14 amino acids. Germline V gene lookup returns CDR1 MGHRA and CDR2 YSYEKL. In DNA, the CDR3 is TGCGCCAGCAGCCCGATGGGAGACAGGTTCCCGCGGTTCTTT. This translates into CASSPMGDRFPRFF.

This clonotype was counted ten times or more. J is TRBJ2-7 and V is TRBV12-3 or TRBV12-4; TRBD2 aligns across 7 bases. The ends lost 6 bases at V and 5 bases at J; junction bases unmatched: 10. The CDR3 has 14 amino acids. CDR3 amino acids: CASSTAGGLNEQYF. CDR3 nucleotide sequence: TGTGCCAGCAGCACTGCCGGGGGGTTAAACGAGCAGTACTTC.

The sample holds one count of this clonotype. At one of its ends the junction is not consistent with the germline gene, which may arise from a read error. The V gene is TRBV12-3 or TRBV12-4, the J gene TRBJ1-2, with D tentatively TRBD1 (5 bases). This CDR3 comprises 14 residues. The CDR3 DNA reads TGTGCCAGCAGTTTCGAGGGGAGTGGCTATGGCTACTCCTTC. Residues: CASSFEGSGYGYSF.

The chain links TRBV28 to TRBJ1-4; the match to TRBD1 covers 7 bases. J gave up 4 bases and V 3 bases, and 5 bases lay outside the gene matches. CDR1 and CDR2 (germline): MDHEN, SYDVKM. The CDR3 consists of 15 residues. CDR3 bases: TGTGCCAGCAGTTTCCTGGGACAGAATAATGAAAAACTGTTTTTT. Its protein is CASSFLGQNNEKLFF.

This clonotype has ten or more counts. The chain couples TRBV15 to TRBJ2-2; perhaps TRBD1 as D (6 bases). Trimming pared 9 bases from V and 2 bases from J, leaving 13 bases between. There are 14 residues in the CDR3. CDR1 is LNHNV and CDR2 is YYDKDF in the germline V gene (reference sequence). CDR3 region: CATRDILNTGELFF. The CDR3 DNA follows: TGTGCCACTCGGGACATCCTTAACACCGGGGAGCTGTTTTTT.

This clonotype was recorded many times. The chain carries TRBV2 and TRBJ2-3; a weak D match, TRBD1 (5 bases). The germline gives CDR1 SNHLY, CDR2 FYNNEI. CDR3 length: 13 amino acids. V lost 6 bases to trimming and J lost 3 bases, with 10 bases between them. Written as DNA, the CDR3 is TGTGCCAGCAGCGAGACAGTTACAGATACGCAGTATTTT. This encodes CASSETVTDTQYF.